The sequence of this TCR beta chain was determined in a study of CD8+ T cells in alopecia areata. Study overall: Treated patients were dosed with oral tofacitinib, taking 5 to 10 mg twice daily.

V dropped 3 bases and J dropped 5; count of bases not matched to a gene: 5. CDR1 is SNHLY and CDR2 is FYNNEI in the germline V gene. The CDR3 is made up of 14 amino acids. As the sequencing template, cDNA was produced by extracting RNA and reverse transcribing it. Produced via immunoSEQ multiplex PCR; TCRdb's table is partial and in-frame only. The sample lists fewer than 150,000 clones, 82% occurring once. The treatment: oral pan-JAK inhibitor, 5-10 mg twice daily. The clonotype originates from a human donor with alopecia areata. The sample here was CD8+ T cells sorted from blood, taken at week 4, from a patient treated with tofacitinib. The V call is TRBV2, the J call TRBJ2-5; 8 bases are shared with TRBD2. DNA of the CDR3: TGTGCCAGCAGTGATGTTAGCGGGGATGAGACCCAGTACTTC. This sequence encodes CASSDVSGDETQYF.